This TCR beta chain emerged from a study of T-cell reconstitution after alpha-beta-depleted transplantation in children. Preparation of the TCRbeta library used unique molecular identifiers. One entry per CDR3 protein, called by TCRdb with MiXCR from the PCR reads. The repertoire holds approximately 130,000 distinct CDR3 sequences, with about a tenth as singletons. The CDR3 contains 12 residues. Trimming removed 6 bases from V and 16 bases from J, with 19 bases in between. This clonotype was seen at least ten times. The material sequenced was PBMCs, mostly from graft donor cells, taken 180 days after TCRalphabeta/CD19-depleted stem cell transplant. This chain connects TRBV12-3 or TRBV12-4 to TRBJ2-1, with D perhaps TRBD1 or TRBD2 (5 bases each). This sequence originates from a girl in the first two years of life who had a stem cell transplant for combined immunodeficiency, so the T cells may come from the graft donor. The CDR3 loop reads CASSLGTNWKFF. The CDR3 DNA reads TGTGCCAGCAGCCTCGGGACCAATTGGAAATTCTTC.